This T cell receptor beta chain was recovered during a study of shared clonotypes between healthy human individuals. General study findings and limits: Around 5.4% of naive CD4 clonotypes were common to a few donors. Memory subsets generally showed smaller estimated richness than naive subsets did. The generation probabilities recorded for non-shared clonotypes fell below those of clonotypes shared by all four donors.

As to this clone: As yet, its antigen is unknown.

Donors were healthy HIV-negative adults without recently reported acute infections or vaccinations. Deletions cut 2 bases from V and 8 bases from J, with 12 bases between. Looked up from germline, CDR1 is SGDLS and CDR2 is YYNGEE. This CDR3 region has 13 residues. Here immunoSEQ multiplex PCR was the method, and the copy in TCRdb shows in-frame clones only, minus some. This sample has roughly 2.2 million clones, with less than 95% found just once. The gene calls are TRBV9 and TRBJ2-3; either TRBD1 or TRBD2 may supply D (5 bases each). This clonotype was sampled from a man younger than 30 in good health. Some clones in this sample may be carry-over from other donors' samples. Sequences were obtained from naive CD4+ T cells from PBMCs. Subset: CD45RA+ positively selected. CDR3: CASSVSERGTQYF. CDR3 bases: TGTGCCAGCAGCGTTTCCGAGAGGGGTACGCAGTATTTT.